This T cell receptor (beta chain) is from a study of T-cell reconstitution after alpha-beta-depleted transplantation in children. Unique molecular identifiers were used in preparing the TCRbeta library. TCRdb called the PCR reads again in MiXCR, with one record for every CDR3 protein. This table holds about 610,000 distinct CDR3 sequences, over 9.5% found once. This clonotype was seen a few times. CDR1 and CDR2 from the germline V gene are SNHLY and FYNNEI. Deletions cut 6 bases from V and 9 bases from J, with 12 bases between. The CDR3 sequence is 12 residues long. Material: PBMCs from the stem cell graft donor, obtained from the stem cell graft. This clonotype was sampled from a human donor who donated a stem cell graft to a child with acute myeloid leukemia. The chain joins TRBV2 to TRBJ2-1; D is possibly TRBD2 (6 bases). The CDR3 DNA reads TGTGCCAGCAGGGGACTCACGGGTGAGCAGTTCTTC. This gives the protein CASRGLTGEQFF.